Described below is a single TCR beta chain sequence and its context. No cognate antigen has been identified for it. Nothing much larger sits one base from this clone, and base qualities are not available. This specimen belongs to a study of T cells in Graves' hyperthyroidism and ophthalmopathy (dated by TCRdb to the late 2010s). Background for the entire study: Peripheral blood samples were taken at the time of initial diagnosis, prior to any treatment. An independent validation cohort of under 20 hyperthyroidism patients and 17 patients who later progressed to ophthalmopathy tested prospective prediction of ophthalmopathy. After sampling, hyperthyroidism patients received methimazole starting at 30 mg daily, and ophthalmopathy patients received high-dose intravenous methylprednisolone. The paper describes TCR Vbeta CDR3 sequencing of 140 or so peripheral blood samples, made up of roughly 45 ophthalmopathy patients, over 70 hyperthyroidism patients and some 17 progressor patients. TCR V-J signatures able to tell the groups apart were searched for in a discovery cohort of 100 patients, of whom approximately 40 had Graves' ophthalmopathy and some 60 had stable Graves' hyperthyroidism. In roughly six Graves' hyperthyroidism patients, the study also compared T-cell repertoires from thyroid tissue with T-cell repertoires from blood. The 95 to 100 discovery patients were divided at random into training and test sets in a 7:3 ratio. What the research found in general, with its limitations: In validation, progression to ophthalmopathy was predicted by the model with 55% to 71% sensitivity and about 72% specificity, a median of about 6 months before onset. In cross-validation, a model built on a 13 V-J signature told ophthalmopathy apart from stable hyperthyroidism with approximately 90% sensitivity and around 83% specificity, and in testing the same model reached 80%/75%. Sample size was not statistically predetermined, and investigators were not blinded to group allocation. Blood samples also contained most of the expanded thyroid clonotypes (frequency above 0.001), which suggests that blood repertoires may reflect thyroid immune responses.

The TCR beta CDR3 regions were amplified from RNA transcripts. For the first round of RT-PCR on the TCR CDR3, the HTBI primer set was used together with the Qiagen OneStep RT-PCR kit. Libraries were constructed in a second round of multiplex PCR, after which size selection and purification were carried out. Paired-end sequencing of the libraries was performed with 100 bp reads on an Illumina HiSeq2000. The paper's processing steps were these. Raw data were processed with SOAPnuke, discarding reads with adapters, uncalled bases, mean Phred below 15, or no exact constant-primer or identifier match. COPE v1.2.5 was used to merge high-quality paired reads, and clonotypes were defined as unique nucleotide sequences. Clonotypes were aligned to IMGT TRBV, TRBD and TRBJ reference segments using MiTCR v1.1. The analysis was restricted to V-J combinations with a frequency above 0.0001, which together covered approximately 99% of the repertoires. The TCS score was defined as the ratio of F50 (clonal expansion) to E x V (chaos), calculated using BLOSUM62-based TCRdist between CDR3 peptides within each V-J. Welch's t-statistics and random forest reduced around 510 V-J features to 10 to 15, which were used in a naive Bayes classifier (R e1071). The public sequencing data were trimmed at Q25 with fastp and processed into clonotypes with MiXCR by TCRdb, which kept only in-frame beta chains. CDR3 protein sequences are deduplicated, and each keeps its most common genes and DNA. These V and J calls derive from TCRdb rather than the authors' analysis. The sample has 450,000 to 600,000 distinct CDR3 sequences on record, 12% to 15% of them singletons. Together, the top ten hold about 15% of the sample.

Graves' hyperthyroidism was defined as stable when no progression to ophthalmopathy occurred over 18 months of follow-up. The hyperthyroidism patients were between 18 and 65 years old and newly diagnosed, with a disease duration of less than 2 months. Exclusion was applied to patients with uncontrolled infections, other autoimmune diseases, pregnancy or lactation. Diagnoses were established on the basis of clinical symptoms, serum thyroxine and TRAb, thyroid ultrasound, and orbital computed tomography. PBMCs were isolated from about 9.1 ml of fresh peripheral blood by Ficoll-Paque density gradient centrifugation. Total RNA was extracted with Trizol reagent, and quality was checked on an Agilent 2100 Bioanalyzer. The receptor was derived from a woman between 35 and 50 years old with Graves' hyperthyroidism. Sequenced sample: blood.

In nucleotides, the sequence is TGTGCCAGCAGCCAAACCGGGACTAACGGGAGGGGGGTTGAGCAGTTCTTC. This yields the protein CASSQTGTNGRGVEQFF. The rearranged segments are TRBV7-3 and TRBJ2-1; 8 central nucleotides agree with TRBD2. The germline V gene gives CDR1 as SGHTA and CDR2 as FQGTGA. Compared with germline, V lacks 5 bases and J lacks 9 bases; bases without a gene match: 18. The CDR3 runs 17 residues from the cysteine to the phenylalanine. The entry retains the CDR3 DNA only, 51 bases that are in frame from base 1.